This T cell receptor beta chain is from a study of blood T cell repertoires in COVID-19. Study-level background: COVID-19 samples, acute and convalescent, were from the United States, Italy and Spain. Sample material is recorded as cDNA or gDNA derived from T cells, B-cell-depleted T cells, or PBMCs.

The table lists this clone with a few counts. This CDR3 region has 14 residues. V dropped 4 bases and J dropped 0 bases, with 7 bases sitting between them. CDR1 is SGHKS, CDR2 YYEKEE, per germline (reference sequence). Original processing methods: From reference gene primer amplification, estimates of nucleated cell counts were derived. The assay was immunoSEQ multiplex PCR, and TCRdb's table has in-frame clones only and misses some. The DNA was the basis for D and trimming; V, J and clone size are from that table. The sample has roughly 84,000 clones, around four fifths seen once; the top ten hold 18%.

This TCR came from a man older than 75 with active or convalescent COVID-19. Sequencing was done on a sample of peripheral blood. The rearrangement joins TRBV5-5 to TRBJ1-4, with unresolved D. The CDR3 spells CASSPGTTNEKLFF. CDR3 sequence (DNA): TGTGCCAGCAGCCCCGGGACAACTAATGAAAAACTGTTTTTT.